A single sample gave rise to the 25 T cell receptor beta chains below, sequenced in a study of blood T cell repertoires in COVID-19. The method was immunoSEQ multiplex PCR; TCRdb's version includes in-frame clones alone and lacks a portion of them. Here the sample spans roughly 160,000 clones, approximately 83% being singletons. Sequencing was done on a sample of peripheral blood. These receptors were collected from a man in his 60s with acute or convalescent COVID-19.

This chain connects TRBV30 to TRBJ2-5; 7 positions match TRBD1. CDR1 and CDR2 (germline): GTSNPN, SVGIG (reference sequence). Trimming removed 3 bases from V and 6 bases from J; junction bases left unmatched: 4. This CDR3 spans 12 amino acids. CDR3 nucleotide sequence: TGTGCCTGGAGGACAGGGTCTCAGACCCAGTACTTC. It is translated as CAWRTGSQTQYF.

The chain uses TRBV18 and TRBJ1-2; TRBD1 aligns across 10 bases. Germline values: CDR1 KGHSH, CDR2 LQKENI. V lost 5 bases to trimming and J lost 4 bases; unmatched junction nucleotides: 13. CDR3 length: 17 residues. The CDR3 here is CASSTDRGRVEPYGYTF. For the CDR3, the DNA is TGTGCCAGCTCAACAGACAGGGGGCGAGTTGAGCCCTATGGCTACACCTTC.

V and J are TRBV6-1 and TRBJ1-2; TRBD1 is a possible D gene (5 bases). V was pared by 4 bases and J by 4 bases, with 19 bases between. The CDR3 spans 16 residues. Germline V gene sequence: CDR1 MNHNS, CDR2 SASEGT. CDR3 nucleotides: TGTGCCAGCAGTGCCACGGGGGGGACGCTCCTCTATGGCTACACCTTC. As protein: CASSATGGTLLYGYTF.

The chain joins TRBV19 to TRBJ2-7; 8 nucleotides line up with TRBD2. The CDR3 is made up of 14 amino acids. From germline, CDR1 is LNHDA and CDR2 SQIVND (reference sequence). V trimming: 7 bases; J trimming: 4 bases; junction bases outside the gene matches: 9. The CDR3 reads CASTPGAGVYEQYF. The DNA for the CDR3 is TGTGCCAGTACCCCGGGAGCGGGAGTTTACGAGCAGTACTTC.

The chain joins TRBV27 to TRBJ2-7; 7 bases fit TRBD1. The trim removed 2 bases at V and 4 bases at J, leaving 5 bases unmatched. Looked up from germline, CDR1 is MNHEY and CDR2 is SMNVEV (reference sequence). The CDR3 is made up of 14 amino acids. CDR3: CASSLLTGRYEQYF. The DNA for the CDR3 is TGTGCCAGCAGTTTACTGACAGGGCGTTACGAGCAGTACTTC.

The chain employs TRBV6-1 and TRBJ2-7; perhaps TRBD1 as D (6 bases). Germline-derived CDR1 and CDR2 are MNHNS and SASEGT. The CDR3 is 14 residues long. The V and J ends lost 3 bases and 1 base respectively, with 10 bases between them. CDR3 amino acids: CASSEGAFSYEQYF. The CDR3, as DNA: TGTGCCAGCAGTGAGGGGGCCTTTTCCTACGAGCAGTACTTC.

This chain uses TRBV19 with TRBJ2-7; 8 nucleotides match TRBD2. This CDR3 spans 15 amino acids. Trimming took 3 bases from V and 4 from J; bases not matched to a gene: 8. Germline assignment: CDR1 LNHDA and CDR2 SQIVND (reference sequence). The CDR3 DNA reads as TGTGCCAGTAGTATTACTGGCGCGGGAGGTTACGAGCAGTACTTC. It yields the protein CASSITGAGGYEQYF.

The chain has TRBV27 and TRBJ1-1; D not resolved. Germline V lookup: CDR1 MNHEY, CDR2 SMNVEV (reference sequence). The V and J ends lost 6 bases and 1 base respectively, with 15 bases between them. This CDR3 region has 15 residues. The CDR3 nucleotides read TGTGCCAGCAGAGTCCTAGGGAGATGGAACACTGAAGCTTTCTTT. It translates to CASRVLGRWNTEAFF.

The J gene is TRBJ2-1, the V gene TRBV4-1; TRBD2 matches 7 bases. The CDR3 has 16 amino acids. Trimming took 1 base from V and 2 from J; bases not matched to a gene: 5. The germline V gene has CDR1 MGHRA and CDR2 YSYEKL. CDR3 nucleotide sequence: TGCGCCAGCAGCCAAGTGGGCGGGAGAACCTACAATGAGCAGTTCTTC. Translating it yields CASSQVGGRTYNEQFF.

A remark on this clone: This sample also contains other DNA sequences that code for the same CDR3. The rearrangement links TRBV28 to TRBJ2-7, with TRBD1 identical over 8 bases. Germline-derived CDR1 and CDR2 are MDHEN and SYDVKM. The CDR3 has 14 residues. V shed 2 bases and J 2 bases; nucleotides not matched to a gene: 2. CDR3 amino acids: CASSLGQGPYEQYF. The CDR3 DNA is TGTGCCAGCAGTTTAGGACAGGGCCCCTACGAGCAGTACTTC.

This chain joins TRBV18 and TRBJ1-2, with a tentative D call TRBD1 (5 bases). Trimming left V 4 bases short and J 4 bases short, with 13 bases between. The CDR3 contains 14 residues. Germline V gene lookup returns CDR1 KGHSH and CDR2 LQKENI. The CDR3 loop is CASSLTGSRYGYTF. The CDR3 DNA sequence: TGTGCCAGCTCACTCACAGGCTCGCGCTATGGCTACACCTTC.

The rearrangement joins TRBV3-1 (or the pseudogene TRBV3-2) to TRBJ2-7, with TRBD2 matching over 8 bases. J lost 4 bases, V lost 2 bases, and 19 bases had no gene match. The CDR3 extends over 19 amino acids. CDR1 is LGHDT and CDR2 is YNNKEL in the germline V gene (reference sequence). The CDR3 bases are TGTGCCAGCAGCCAATTAGGAGGACTAGCTTTTCGGACCCCATACGAGCAGTACTTC. This encodes CASSQLGGLAFRTPYEQYF.

This chain connects TRBV28 to TRBJ2-5; 8 nucleotides line up with TRBD1. Germline assignment: CDR1 MDHEN and CDR2 SYDVKM. The CDR3 is made up of 13 amino acids. V dropped 4 bases and J dropped 3; count of bases not matched to a gene: 1. This chain's CDR3 is CASSSTGEETQYF. CDR3 nucleotide sequence: TGTGCCAGCAGTTCGACAGGGGAAGAGACCCAGTACTTC.

The rearrangement joins TRBV29-1 to TRBJ2-3, with D hard to call. Looked up from germline, CDR1 is SQVTM and CDR2 is ANQGSEA. The CDR3 runs to 13 residues. The V and J ends lost 4 bases and 6 bases respectively, with 14 bases between them. CDR3 protein: CSVVRSSKDTQYF. CDR3 sequence (DNA): TGCAGCGTTGTCAGGTCTTCTAAGGATACGCAGTATTTT.

The chain recombines TRBV9 with TRBJ2-5; D uncertain. From germline, CDR1 is SGDLS and CDR2 YYNGEE. The CDR3 consists of 13 residues. Between the trimmed V and J ends, which lost 3 bases and 5 bases, there was a span of 11 bases. CDR3 in amino acids: CASSGMRKETQYF. CDR3 in DNA: TGTGCCAGCAGCGGCATGCGGAAGGAGACCCAGTACTTC.

The chain has TRBV29-1 and TRBJ1-1; the D gene is possibly TRBD1 (6 bases). With 3 bases removed from V and 5 bases from J, the gap between germline ends came to 13 bases. Germline V lookup: CDR1 SQVTM, CDR2 ANQGSEA. This CDR3 contains 13 residues. The CDR3 sequence: CSVDRGAWTEAFF. The DNA for the CDR3 is TGCAGCGTTGACCGGGGGGCTTGGACTGAAGCTTTCTTT. Looking up the rest from reference TRBV29-1 and TRBJ1-1 gives the full variable domain: SAVISQKPSRDICQRGTSLTIQCQVDSQVTMMFWYRQQPGQSLTLIATANQGSEATYESGFVIDKFPISRPNLTFSTLTVSNMSPEDSSIYLCSVDRGAWTEAFFGQGTRLTVV.

The V call is TRBV28, the J call TRBJ2-7, with D possibly being TRBD1 (6 bases). Germline CDR1 reads MDHEN; CDR2 reads SYDVKM. The CDR3 sequence is 13 residues long. V lost 4 bases and J lost 5, with 12 bases in between. As DNA, the CDR3 is TGTGCCAGCAGTTCCGGACAGTCGGACGAGCAGTACTTC. Translating gives CASSSGQSDEQYF.

This clone occurred once. The chain joins TRBV11-2 to TRBJ2-5; D not certain. V was cut by 4 bases and J by 7 bases, with 16 bases left in between. Per germline, CDR1 SGHAT and CDR2 FQNNGV. The CDR3 has 14 residues. The CDR3 sequence: CASSSDGGPRTQYF. The CDR3 coding sequence is TGTGCCAGCAGCTCCGACGGTGGGCCAAGGACCCAGTACTTC.

The chain employs TRBV7-2 and TRBJ2-1; D call uncertain. Germline V gives CDR1 SGHTA, CDR2 FQGNSA. The CDR3 totals 11 residues. The V gene lost 1 base and the J gene lost 10 bases, with 5 bases spanning the gap. The CDR3 DNA follows: TGTGCCAGCAGCTTAGTAATCGAGCAGTTCTTC. Translated: CASSLVIEQFF.

The chain carries TRBV4-1 and TRBJ2-7; 9 bases match TRBD1. Germline lookup yields CDR1 MGHRA and CDR2 YSYEKL. The V gene end was trimmed by 1 base and the J gene end by 3 bases; junction bases not matched to a gene: 10. The CDR3 runs 17 residues. CDR3 bases: TGCGCCAGCAGCCAAGCCCAAATGAGGGGACAGGGCTACGAGCAGTACTTC. This gives the protein CASSQAQMRGQGYEQYF.

The chain employs TRBV28 and TRBJ1-2, with D perhaps TRBD1 (5 bases). V was shortened by 1 base and J by 8 bases, with 17 bases between the two germline ends. Germline V gene lookup returns CDR1 MDHEN and CDR2 SYDVKM. CDR3 size: 15 residues. The CDR3 here is CASSLYFSGQGGYTF. For the CDR3, the DNA is TGTGCCAGCAGTTTATACTTTTCTGGGCAGGGAGGCTACACCTTC.

The chain is built from TRBV5-1 and TRBJ2-3; 8 bases fit TRBD2. The length of the CDR3 is 18 residues. The V segment lost 1 base and the J segment 0 bases; nucleotides outside the gene matches: 10. Per the germline V gene, CDR1 is SGHRS and CDR2 is YFSETQ. CDR3 region: CASSLLASGYSSTDTQYF. CDR3 DNA: TGCGCCAGCAGCTTGCTGGCTAGCGGGTATTCTAGCACAGATACGCAGTATTTT.

V gene TRBV3-1 (or the pseudogene TRBV3-2) combines with J gene TRBJ2-1; D is possibly TRBD2 (6 bases). V was cut by 6 bases and J by 9 bases, with 12 bases left in between. Germline V gene sequence: CDR1 LGHDT, CDR2 YNNKEL (reference sequence). The CDR3 contains 12 residues. The CDR3 region has the DNA TGTGCCAGCAGGTCTCTGGGGGGTGAGCAGTTCTTC. Its translation is CASRSLGGEQFF.

The rearrangement uses TRBV29-1 and TRBJ2-7; 8 nucleotides match TRBD1. After removal of 4 bases from V and 2 bases from J, the junction contained 4 bases not matched to a gene. There are 13 residues in the CDR3. Per the germline V gene, CDR1 is SQVTM and CDR2 is ANQGSEA. CDR3 bases: TGCAGCGTTGGACAGGGGCTACCCTACGAGCAGTACTTC. This encodes CSVGQGLPYEQYF.

The V gene is TRBV6-6, the J gene TRBJ2-2, with a weak D call TRBD2 (7 bases). V was trimmed by 8 bases and J by 4 bases, leaving 20 bases between them. Germline V CDR1 and CDR2: MNHNY, SVGAGI (reference sequence). CDR3 length: 16 amino acids. The CDR3 is CASVEIRGAGTGELFF. The CDR3 DNA reads TGTGCCAGCGTCGAAATCCGGGGGGCAGGCACCGGGGAGCTGTTTTTT.